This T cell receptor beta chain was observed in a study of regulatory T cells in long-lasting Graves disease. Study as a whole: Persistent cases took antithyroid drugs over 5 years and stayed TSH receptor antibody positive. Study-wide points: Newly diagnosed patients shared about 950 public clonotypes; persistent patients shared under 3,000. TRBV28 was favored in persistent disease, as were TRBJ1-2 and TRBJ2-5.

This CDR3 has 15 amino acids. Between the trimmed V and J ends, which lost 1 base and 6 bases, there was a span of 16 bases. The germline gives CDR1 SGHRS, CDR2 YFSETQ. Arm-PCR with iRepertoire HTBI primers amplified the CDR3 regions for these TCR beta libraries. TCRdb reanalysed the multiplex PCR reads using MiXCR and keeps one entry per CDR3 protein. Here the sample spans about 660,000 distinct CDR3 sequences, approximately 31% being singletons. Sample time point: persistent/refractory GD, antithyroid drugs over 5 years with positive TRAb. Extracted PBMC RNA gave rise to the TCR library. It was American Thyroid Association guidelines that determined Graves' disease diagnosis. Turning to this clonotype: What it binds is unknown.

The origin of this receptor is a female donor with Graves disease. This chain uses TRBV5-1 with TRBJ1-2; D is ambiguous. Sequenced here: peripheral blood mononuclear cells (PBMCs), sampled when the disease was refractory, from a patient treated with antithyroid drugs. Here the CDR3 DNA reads TGCGCCAGCAGCTTGACCCCCCCCGACGAGGATGGCTACACCTTC. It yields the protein CASSLTPPDEDGYTF.